This T cell receptor beta chain was profiled in a study of shared clonotypes between healthy human individuals. About the research overall: A couple of female and three male donors aged 18 to 49 were enrolled.

Only in-frame clones appear in the TCRdb table, and some are missing; sequencing was by immunoSEQ multiplex PCR. The table shows around 2.1 million clones, with nearly 97% occurring only once. Germline CDR1 and CDR2: KGHSH and LQKENI. The CDR3 loop spans 13 amino acids. V gave up 0 bases and J gave up 4 bases, with 5 bases separating them. As regards this clone: Different DNA sequences within this sample yield the same CDR3.

The origin of this receptor is a man aged 18 to 35 in good health. This chain joins TRBV18 and TRBJ2-3; D not resolved. Sequencing input: naive CD4+ T cells sorted from blood. Subset: CD45RA+ positively selected. The CDR3 reads CASSPPVSDTQYF. The CDR3 DNA is TGTGCCAGCTCACCACCAGTTTCAGATACGCAGTATTTT.